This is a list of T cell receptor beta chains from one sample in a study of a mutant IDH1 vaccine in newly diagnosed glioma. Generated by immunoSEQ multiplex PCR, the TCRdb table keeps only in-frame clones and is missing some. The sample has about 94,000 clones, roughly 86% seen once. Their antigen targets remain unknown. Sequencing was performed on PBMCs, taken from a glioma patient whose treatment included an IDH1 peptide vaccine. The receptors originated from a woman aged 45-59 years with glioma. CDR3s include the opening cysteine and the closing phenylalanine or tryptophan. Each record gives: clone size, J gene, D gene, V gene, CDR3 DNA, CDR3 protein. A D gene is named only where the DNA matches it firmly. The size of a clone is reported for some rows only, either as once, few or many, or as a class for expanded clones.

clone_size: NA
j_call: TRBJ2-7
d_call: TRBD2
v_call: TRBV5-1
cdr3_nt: TGCGCCAGCAGCTTAGCTAGCGGTACCTACGAGCAGTACTTC
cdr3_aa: CASSLASGTYEQYF

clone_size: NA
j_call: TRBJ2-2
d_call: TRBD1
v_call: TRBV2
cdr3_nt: TGTGCCACCAGGACAGGGGGGTCCGGGGAGCTGTTTTTT
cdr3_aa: CATRTGGSGELFF

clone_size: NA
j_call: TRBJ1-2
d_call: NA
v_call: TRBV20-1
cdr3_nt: TGCAGTGCTAGGCTGACGAGAGGCTACACCTTC
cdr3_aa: CSARLTRGYTF

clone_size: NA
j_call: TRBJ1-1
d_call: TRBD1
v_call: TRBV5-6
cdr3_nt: TGTGCCAGCAGCTTACGACAGGGGAACACTGAAGCTTTCTTT
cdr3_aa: CASSLRQGNTEAFF

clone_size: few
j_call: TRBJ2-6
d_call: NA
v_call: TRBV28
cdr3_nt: TGTGCCAGCAATACAGCTACCCTCTCTGGGGCCAACGTCCTGACTTTC
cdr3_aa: CASNTATLSGANVLTF

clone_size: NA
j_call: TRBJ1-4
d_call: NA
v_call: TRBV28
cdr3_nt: TGTGCCAGCAGTTTCCGGGCAGGGTACCCAAAAAAGAAACTGTTTTTT
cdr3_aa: CASSFRAGYPKKKLFF

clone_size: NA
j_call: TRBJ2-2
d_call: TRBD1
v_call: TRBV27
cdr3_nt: TGTGCCAGCCGGCCAGGGGGTAACACCGGGGAGCTGTTTTTT
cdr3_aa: CASRPGGNTGELFF

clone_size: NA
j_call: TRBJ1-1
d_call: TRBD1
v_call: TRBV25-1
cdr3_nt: TGTGCCAGAGGACAGGGTGGAACTGAAGCTTTCTTT
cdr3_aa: CARGQGGTEAFF

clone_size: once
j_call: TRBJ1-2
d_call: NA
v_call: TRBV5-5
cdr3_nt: TGTGCCAGCAGCCCACGGGGGCTTGGCTACACCTTC
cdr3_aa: CASSPRGLGYTF

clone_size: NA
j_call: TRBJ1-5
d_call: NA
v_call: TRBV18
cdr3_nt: TGTGCCAGCTCAGCGGCAGGGGAAGGCCAGCCCCAGCATTTT
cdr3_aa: CASSAAGEGQPQHF

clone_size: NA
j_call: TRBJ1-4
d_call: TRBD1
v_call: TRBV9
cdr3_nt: TGTGCCAGCAGCCCGACAGGGGCAACTAATGAAAAACTGTTTTTT
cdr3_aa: CASSPTGATNEKLFF

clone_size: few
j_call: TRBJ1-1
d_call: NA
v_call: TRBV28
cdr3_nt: TGTGCCAGCAGCCCGGGACATTTGAACACTGAAGCTTTCTTT
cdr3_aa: CASSPGHLNTEAFF